This T cell receptor beta chain was captured in a study of blood T cell repertoires in COVID-19. Using immunoSEQ multiplex PCR, the repertoire was profiled, and TCRdb retains in-frame clones only, with some absent. The sample contains about 140,000 clones, approximately 78% of which appear only once. This receptor was taken from an elderly woman with acute or convalescent COVID-19. Sequencing was carried out using peripheral blood.

CDR3: CATSRAQVCDSPLHF. The DNA for the CDR3 is TGTGCCACCAGCAGAGCACAGGTATGTGATTCACCCCTCCACTTT. V usage is TRBV15 and J usage is TRBJ1-6; TRBD1 is a possible D gene (5 bases). Trimming removed 1 base at V and 8 bases at J, with 12 bases between. CDR1 and CDR2 from the germline V gene are LNHNV and YYDKDF (reference sequence). This CDR3 region has 15 residues.